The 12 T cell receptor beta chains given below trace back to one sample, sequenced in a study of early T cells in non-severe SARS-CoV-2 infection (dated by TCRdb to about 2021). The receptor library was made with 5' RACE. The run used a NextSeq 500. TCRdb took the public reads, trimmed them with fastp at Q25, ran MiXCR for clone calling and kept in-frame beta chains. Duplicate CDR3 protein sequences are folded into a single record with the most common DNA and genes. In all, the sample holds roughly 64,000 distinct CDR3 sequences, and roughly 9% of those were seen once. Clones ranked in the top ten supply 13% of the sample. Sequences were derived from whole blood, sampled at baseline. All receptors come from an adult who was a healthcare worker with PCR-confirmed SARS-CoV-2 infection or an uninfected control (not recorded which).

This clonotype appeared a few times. CDR3 sequence: CASSLVVLAGGEQFF. The DNA of the CDR3 is TGTGCCAGCAGCTTAGTAGTACTAGCGGGAGGCGAGCAGTTCTTC. The rearrangement uses TRBV11-2 and TRBJ2-1; 12 nucleotides align to TRBD2. CDR1 SGHAT and CDR2 FQNNGV come from the germline V gene. V shed 1 base, J shed 10 bases, and the junction held 5 bases outside the gene matches. The CDR3 length is 15 residues.

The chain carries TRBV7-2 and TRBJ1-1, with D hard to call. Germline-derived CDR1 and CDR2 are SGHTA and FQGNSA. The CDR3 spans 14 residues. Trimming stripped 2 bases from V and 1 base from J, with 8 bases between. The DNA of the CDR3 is TGTGCCAGCAGCTTATATTCAGGGAACACTGAAGCTTTCTTT. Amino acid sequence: CASSLYSGNTEAFF.

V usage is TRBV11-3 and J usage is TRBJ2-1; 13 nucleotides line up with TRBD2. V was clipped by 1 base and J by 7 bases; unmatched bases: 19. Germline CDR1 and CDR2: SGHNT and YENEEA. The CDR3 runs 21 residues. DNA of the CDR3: TGTGCCAGCAGCTTAGCCTTACCCCCACTAGCGGGAGGGCCCCCGCCGAATGAGCAGTTCTTC. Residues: CASSLALPPLAGGPPPNEQFF. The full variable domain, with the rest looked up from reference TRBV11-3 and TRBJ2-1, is EAGVVQSPRYKIIEKKQPVAFWCNPISGHNTLYWYLQNLGQGPELLIRYENEEAVDDSQLPKDRFSAERLKGVDSTLKIQPAELGDSAVYLCASSLALPPLAGGPPPNEQFFGPGTRLTVL.

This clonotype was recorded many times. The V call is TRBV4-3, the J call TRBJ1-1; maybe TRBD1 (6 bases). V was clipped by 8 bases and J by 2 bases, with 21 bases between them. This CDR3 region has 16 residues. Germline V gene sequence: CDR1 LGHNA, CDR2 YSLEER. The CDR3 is CASRRAMNRENTEAFF. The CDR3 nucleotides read TGCGCCAGCCGTCGAGCCATGAACAGGGAAAACACTGAAGCTTTCTTT.

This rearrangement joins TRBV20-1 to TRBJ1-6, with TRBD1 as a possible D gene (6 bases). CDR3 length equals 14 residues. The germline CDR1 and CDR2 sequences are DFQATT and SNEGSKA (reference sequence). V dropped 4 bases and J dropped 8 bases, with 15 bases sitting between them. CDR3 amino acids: CSAMKDSTDSPLHF. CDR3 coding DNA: TGCAGTGCTATGAAGGACAGCACGGATTCACCCCTCCACTTT.

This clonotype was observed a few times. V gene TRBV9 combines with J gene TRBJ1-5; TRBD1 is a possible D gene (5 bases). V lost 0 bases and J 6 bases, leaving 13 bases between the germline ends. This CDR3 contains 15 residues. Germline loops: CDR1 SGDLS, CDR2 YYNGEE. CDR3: CASSVGPGFFQPQHF. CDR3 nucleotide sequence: TGTGCCAGCAGCGTAGGTCCAGGGTTTTTTCAGCCCCAGCATTTT. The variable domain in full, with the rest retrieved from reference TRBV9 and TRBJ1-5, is DSGVTQTPKHLITATGQRVTLRCSPRSGDLSVYWYQQSLDQGLQFLIQYYNGEERAKGNILERFSAQQFPDLHSELNLSSLELGDSALYFCASSVGPGFFQPQHFGDGTRLSIL.

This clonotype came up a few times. The CDR3 region has the DNA TGTGCCAGCTCACCCGGCGCCGGGACGAACGAGCAGTACTTC. This gives the protein CASSPGAGTNEQYF. This chain uses TRBV18 with TRBJ2-7; D may match TRBD1 or TRBD2 (5 bases each). Trimming cost V 3 bases and J 5 bases, with 14 bases left between them. The germline V gene encodes CDR1 KGHSH and CDR2 LQKENI. The CDR3 spans 14 residues.

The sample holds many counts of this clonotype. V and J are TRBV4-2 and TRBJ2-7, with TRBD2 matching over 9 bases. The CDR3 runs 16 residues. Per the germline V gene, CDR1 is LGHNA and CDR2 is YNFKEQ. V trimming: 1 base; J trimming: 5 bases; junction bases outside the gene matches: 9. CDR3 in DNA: TGTGCCAGCAGCCAAGGCCCGGCGGGAGGGGGTGACGAGCAGTACTTC. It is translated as CASSQGPAGGGDEQYF.

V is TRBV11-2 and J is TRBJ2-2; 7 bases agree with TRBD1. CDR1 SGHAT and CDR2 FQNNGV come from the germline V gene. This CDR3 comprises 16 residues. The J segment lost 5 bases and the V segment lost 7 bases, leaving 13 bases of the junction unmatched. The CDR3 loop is CASTSRDSYVTGELFF. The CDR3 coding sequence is TGTGCCAGCACCTCTCGGGACAGTTACGTTACCGGGGAGCTGTTTTTT.

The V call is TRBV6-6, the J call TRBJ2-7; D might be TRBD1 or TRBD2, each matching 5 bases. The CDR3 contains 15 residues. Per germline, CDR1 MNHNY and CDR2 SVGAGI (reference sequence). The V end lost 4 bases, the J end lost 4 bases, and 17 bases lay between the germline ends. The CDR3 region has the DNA TGTGCCAGCAGTTTTACGGGGCCCCAGCCTTACGAGCAGTACTTC. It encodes CASSFTGPQPYEQYF.

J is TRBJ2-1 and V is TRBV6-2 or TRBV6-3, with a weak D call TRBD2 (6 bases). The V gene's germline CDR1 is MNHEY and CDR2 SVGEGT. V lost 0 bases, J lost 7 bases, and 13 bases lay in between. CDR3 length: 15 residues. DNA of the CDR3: TGTGCCAGCAGTTACTCTGGGCGGGAACTAAATGAGCAGTTCTTC. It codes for CASSYSGRELNEQFF.

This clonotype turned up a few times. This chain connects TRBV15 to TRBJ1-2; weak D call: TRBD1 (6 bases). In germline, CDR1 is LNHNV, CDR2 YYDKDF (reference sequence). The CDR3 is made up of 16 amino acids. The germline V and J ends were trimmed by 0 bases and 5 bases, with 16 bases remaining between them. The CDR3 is CATSRDGRQGPYGYTF. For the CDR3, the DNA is TGTGCCACCAGCAGAGATGGTCGGCAGGGGCCGTATGGCTACACCTTC.